This TCR beta chain was recovered during a study of shared clonotypes between healthy human individuals. The authors' processing: With immunoSEQ giving junction-only sequences and no quality scores, filtering differed. Produced via immunoSEQ multiplex PCR; TCRdb's table is partial and in-frame only. The V and J calls and the clone size are those of that table, but D and trimming were determined from the DNA. The sample yields more than 2 million clones, about 94% seen once. Naive CD8 cells, CD45RO-negative and positively selected for CCR7, excluded terminally differentiated effector memory CD45RA+ cells. The healthy adult donors were HIV-negative and reported no recent acute infections or vaccinations. Nashville, Tennessee was home to all donors, who were Caucasian adults. With respect to this clone: Other nucleotide sequences in the sample specify the same CDR3.

The germline V gene encodes CDR1 ENHRY and CDR2 SYGVKD. The CDR3 has 14 residues. Trimming took 3 bases from V and 1 from J, leaving 7 bases between them. The receptor comes from a young man in good health. Material for sequencing was naive CD8+ T cells sorted from blood. The chain joins TRBV10-3 to TRBJ1-5; the D gene is possibly TRBD1 (5 bases). CDR3 protein: CAISEAGSNQPQHF. The CDR3 region has the DNA TGTGCCATCAGTGAAGCAGGGAGCAATCAGCCCCAGCATTTT.